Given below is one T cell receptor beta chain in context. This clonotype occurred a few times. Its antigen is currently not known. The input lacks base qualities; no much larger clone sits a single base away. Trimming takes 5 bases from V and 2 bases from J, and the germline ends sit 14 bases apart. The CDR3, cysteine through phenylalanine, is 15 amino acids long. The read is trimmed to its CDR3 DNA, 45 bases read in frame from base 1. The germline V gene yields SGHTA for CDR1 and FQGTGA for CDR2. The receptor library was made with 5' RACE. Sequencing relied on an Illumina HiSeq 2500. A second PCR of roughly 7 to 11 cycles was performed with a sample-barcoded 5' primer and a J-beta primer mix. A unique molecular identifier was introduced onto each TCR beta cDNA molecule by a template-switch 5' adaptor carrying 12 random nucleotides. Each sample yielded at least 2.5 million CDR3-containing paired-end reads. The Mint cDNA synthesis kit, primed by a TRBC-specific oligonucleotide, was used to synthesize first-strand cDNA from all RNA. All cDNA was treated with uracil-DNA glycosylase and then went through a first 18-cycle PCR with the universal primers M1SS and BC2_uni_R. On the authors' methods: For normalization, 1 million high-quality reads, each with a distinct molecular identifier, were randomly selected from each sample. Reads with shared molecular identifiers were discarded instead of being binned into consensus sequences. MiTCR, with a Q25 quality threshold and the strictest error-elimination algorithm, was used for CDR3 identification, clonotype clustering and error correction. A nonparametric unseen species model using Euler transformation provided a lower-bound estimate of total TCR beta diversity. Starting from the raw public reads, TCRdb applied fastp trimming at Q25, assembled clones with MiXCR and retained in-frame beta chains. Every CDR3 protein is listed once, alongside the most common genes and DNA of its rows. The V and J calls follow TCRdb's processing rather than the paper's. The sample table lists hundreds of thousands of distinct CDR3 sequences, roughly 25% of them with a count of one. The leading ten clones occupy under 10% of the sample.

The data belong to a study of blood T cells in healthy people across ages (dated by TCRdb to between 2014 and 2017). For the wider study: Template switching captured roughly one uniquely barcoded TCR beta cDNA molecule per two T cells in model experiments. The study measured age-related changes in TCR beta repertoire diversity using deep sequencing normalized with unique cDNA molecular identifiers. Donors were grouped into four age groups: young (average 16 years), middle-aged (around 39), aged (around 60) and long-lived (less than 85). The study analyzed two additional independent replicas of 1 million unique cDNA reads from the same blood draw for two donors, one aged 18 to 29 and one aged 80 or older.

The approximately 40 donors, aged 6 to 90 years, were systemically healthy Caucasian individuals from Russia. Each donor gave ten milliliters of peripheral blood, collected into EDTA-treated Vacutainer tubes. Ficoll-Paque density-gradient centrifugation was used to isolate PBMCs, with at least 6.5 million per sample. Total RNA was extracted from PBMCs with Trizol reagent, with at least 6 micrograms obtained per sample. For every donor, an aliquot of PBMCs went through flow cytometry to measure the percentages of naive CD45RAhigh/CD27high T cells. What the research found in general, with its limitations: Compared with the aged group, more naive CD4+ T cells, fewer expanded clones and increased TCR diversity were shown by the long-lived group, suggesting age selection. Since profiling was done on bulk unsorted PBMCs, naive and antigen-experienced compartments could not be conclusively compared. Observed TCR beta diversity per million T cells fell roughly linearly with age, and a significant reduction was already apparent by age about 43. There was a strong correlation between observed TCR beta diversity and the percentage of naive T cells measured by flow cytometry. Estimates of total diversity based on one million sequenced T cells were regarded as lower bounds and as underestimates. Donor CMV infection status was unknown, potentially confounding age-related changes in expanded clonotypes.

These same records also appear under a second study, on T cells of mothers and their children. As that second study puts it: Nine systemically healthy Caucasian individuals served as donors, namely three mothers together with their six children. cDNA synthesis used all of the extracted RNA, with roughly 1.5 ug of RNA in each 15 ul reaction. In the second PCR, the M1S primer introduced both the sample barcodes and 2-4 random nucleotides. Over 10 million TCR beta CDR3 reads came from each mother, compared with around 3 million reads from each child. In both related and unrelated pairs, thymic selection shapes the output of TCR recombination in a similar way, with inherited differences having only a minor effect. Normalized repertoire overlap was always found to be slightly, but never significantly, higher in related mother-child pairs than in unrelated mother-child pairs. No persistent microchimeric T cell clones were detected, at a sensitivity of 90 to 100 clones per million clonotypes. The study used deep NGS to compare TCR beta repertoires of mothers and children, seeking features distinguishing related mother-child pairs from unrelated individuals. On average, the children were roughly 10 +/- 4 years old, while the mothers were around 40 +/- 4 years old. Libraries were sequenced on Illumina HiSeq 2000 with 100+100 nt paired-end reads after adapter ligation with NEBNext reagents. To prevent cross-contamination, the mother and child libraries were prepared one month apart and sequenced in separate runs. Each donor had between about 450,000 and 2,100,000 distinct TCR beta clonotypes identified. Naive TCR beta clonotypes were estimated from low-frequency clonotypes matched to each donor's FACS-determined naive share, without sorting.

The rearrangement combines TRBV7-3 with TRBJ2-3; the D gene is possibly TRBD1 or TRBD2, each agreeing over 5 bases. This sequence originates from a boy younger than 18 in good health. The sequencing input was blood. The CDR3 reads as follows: CASSTSGLVTDTQYF. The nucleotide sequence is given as TGTGCCAGCAGCACTTCGGGGCTTGTCACAGATACGCAGTATTTT.